Following are 25 T cell receptor beta chains from one sample sequenced in a study of T cell responses to AZD1222 COVID-19 vaccine. The data were produced by immunoSEQ multiplex PCR, yet TCRdb's version contains in-frame clones alone and is incomplete. The repertoire includes 95,000 to 100,000 clones, around 87% of them detected once, and approximately 10% sits in the top ten. Source: peripheral blood, taken 28 days after the second AZD1222 dose. Receptors originate from an adult who received the AZD1222 COVID-19 vaccine.

V usage is TRBV28 and J usage is TRBJ1-5, with 7 bases that match TRBD1. Trimming at V came to 7 bases and at J to 7 bases, leaving 13 bases not matched to a gene. This CDR3 comprises 15 residues. CDR1 is MDHEN and CDR2 is SYDVKM in the germline V gene. The CDR3 sequence is CASTAGGSLGQPQHF. DNA for the CDR3: TGTGCCAGCACCGCAGGGGGTAGTCTAGGACAGCCCCAGCATTTT.

The chain links TRBV9 to TRBJ2-7; TRBD2 might be the D (5 bases). Germline-derived CDR1 and CDR2 are SGDLS and YYNGEE. V was trimmed by 0 bases and J by 7 bases, leaving 14 bases between them. The CDR3 length is 14 residues. This chain's CDR3 is CASSVVEEWGEQYF. CDR3 nucleotide sequence: TGTGCCAGCAGCGTAGTGGAGGAGTGGGGAGAGCAGTACTTC.

The CDR3 region is CASSPGSGEQFF. CDR3 DNA: TGTGCCAGCAGTCCCGGGTCCGGTGAGCAGTTCTTC. The chain combines TRBV3-1 (or the pseudogene TRBV3-2) with TRBJ2-1; D is ambiguous. V shed 6 bases and J shed 9 bases, with 12 bases lying between them. Germline CDR1 and CDR2: LGHDT and YNNKEL (reference sequence). This CDR3 region has 12 residues.

This chain joins TRBV5-1 and TRBJ1-1; weak D call: TRBD1 (6 bases). CDR3 size: 14 residues. V was cut by 4 bases and J by 4 bases, with 14 bases left in between. CDR1 and CDR2 (germline): SGHRS, YFSETQ. In nucleotides, the CDR3 is TGCGCCAGCAGCCTAGAGGGGGTTACCACTGAAGCTTTCTTT. Protein: CASSLEGVTTEAFF.

This clone has only one observation. The junction departs from the called germline gene at one end, perhaps through a read error. This rearrangement joins TRBV29-1 to TRBJ1-2; D gene uncertain. This CDR3 is built from 11 residues. In germline, CDR1 is SQVTM, CDR2 ANQGSEA. The CDR3 nucleotides read TGCAGCGCTGAAGGAAGCTATGGCTACACCTTC. Protein: CSAEGSYGYTF.

The gene calls are TRBV5-6 and TRBJ1-2, with TRBD1 matching 11 bases. V shed 4 bases, J shed 2 bases, and the junction held 10 bases outside the gene matches. Germline V lookup: CDR1 SGHDT, CDR2 YYEEEE. The CDR3 totals 17 residues. The CDR3 reads CASSPGGQGAENYGYTF. The CDR3 DNA follows: TGTGCCAGCAGCCCCGGAGGACAGGGGGCGGAGAACTATGGCTACACCTTC.

The genes are TRBV7-3 and TRBJ2-7; tentative D call: TRBD1 (6 bases). Looked up from germline, CDR1 is SGHTA and CDR2 is FQGTGA. The CDR3 length is 13 residues. V dropped 3 bases and J dropped 4 bases, with 10 bases sitting between them. The CDR3 loop reads CASSFSQGYEQYF. In nucleotides, the CDR3 is TGTGCCAGCAGCTTTTCCCAGGGGTACGAGCAGTACTTC.

CDR3 protein: CASSFLGSVGSDTQYF. CDR3 bases: TGTGCCAGCAGTTTTCTTGGTTCCGTGGGATCCGATACGCAGTATTTT. The V and J genes are TRBV28 and TRBJ2-3; D call uncertain. The V gene's germline CDR1 is MDHEN and CDR2 SYDVKM. The CDR3 has 16 amino acids. V was clipped by 3 bases and J by 6 bases, with 19 bases between them.

This CDR3 is CASSNGDTEAFF. The CDR3 DNA reads as TGTGCCAGCAGCAACGGGGACACTGAAGCTTTCTTT. V usage is TRBV5-4 and J usage is TRBJ1-1; D not resolved. Germline V lookup: CDR1 SGHNT, CDR2 YYREEE (reference sequence). The CDR3 loop spans 12 amino acids. Trimming cost V 4 bases and J 3 bases, with 7 bases left between them.

The chain joins TRBV10-1 to TRBJ2-7; no clear D gene. The CDR3 spans 17 residues. Looked up from germline, CDR1 is WNHNN and CDR2 is SYGVQD (reference sequence). V lost 0 bases and J 6 bases, leaving 21 bases between the germline ends. The CDR3 loop is CASSESVFGISVIEQYF. CDR3 bases: TGCGCCAGCAGTGAGTCGGTTTTTGGGATTTCTGTGATCGAGCAGTACTTC.

The chain joins TRBV5-1 to TRBJ2-1; either TRBD1 or TRBD2 may fit D (5 bases each). The germline V gene has CDR1 SGHRS and CDR2 YFSETQ. This CDR3 region has 16 residues. V lost 0 bases, J lost 0 bases, and 10 bases lay in between. CDR3 sequence: CASSLAGASSYNEQFF. The DNA for the CDR3 is TGCGCCAGCAGCTTGGCCGGGGCGAGCTCCTACAATGAGCAGTTCTTC.

Only one count was recorded for this clone. The chain combines TRBV28 with TRBJ1-2, with a weak D call TRBD1 (5 bases). The CDR3 extends over 14 amino acids. The V end was cut by 5 bases, the J end by 4 bases, with 14 bases between. Germline V CDR1 and CDR2: MDHEN, SYDVKM. The CDR3 spells CASSPGTDLYGYTF. The CDR3 coding sequence is TGTGCCAGCAGTCCCGGGACGGACCTCTATGGCTACACCTTC.

The J gene is TRBJ1-4, the V gene TRBV7-3; 10 bases match TRBD1. CDR1 and CDR2 (germline): SGHTA, FQGTGA. This CDR3 has 17 residues. V dropped 1 base and J dropped 0; count of bases not matched to a gene: 2. CDR3: CASSLKGQGSTNEKLFF. The DNA for the CDR3 is TGTGCCAGCAGCTTAAAGGGACAGGGGTCAACTAATGAAAAACTGTTTTTT.

This clone was counted between two and nine times. This chain uses TRBV28 with TRBJ2-7; 8 nucleotides match TRBD1. The CDR3 sequence is 14 residues long. CDR1 is MDHEN and CDR2 is SYDVKM in the germline V gene. The J segment lost 3 bases and the V segment lost 3 bases, leaving 4 bases of the junction unmatched. CDR3 in amino acids: CASSLDRVSYEQYF. Written as DNA, the CDR3 is TGTGCCAGCAGTTTGGACAGGGTAAGCTACGAGCAGTACTTC.

This sequence joins TRBV6-2 or TRBV6-3 and TRBJ2-2; 7 bases map to TRBD2. Germline CDR1 reads MNHEY; CDR2 reads SVGEGT. With V trimmed by 1 base and J by 6 bases, 2 bases remained unmatched. CDR3 length: 14 amino acids. The CDR3 spells CASSYLSGAGELFF. The CDR3 region has the DNA TGTGCCAGCAGTTACTTGAGCGGGGCCGGGGAGCTGTTTTTT.

V usage is TRBV6-6 and J usage is TRBJ1-3; TRBD1 might be the D (6 bases). Germline values: CDR1 MNHNY, CDR2 SVGAGI (reference sequence). This CDR3 is built from 14 residues. V lost 5 bases to trimming and J lost 2 bases, with 10 bases between them. This chain's CDR3 is CASSTTGTGNTIYF. DNA of the CDR3: TGTGCCAGCAGTACCACAGGGACTGGAAACACCATATATTTT.

The chain couples TRBV5-6 to TRBJ2-1; 10 positions agree with TRBD2. Germline trimming cut 1 base from V and 3 bases from J; bases unmatched to any gene: 1. The CDR3 consists of 15 residues. Germline-derived CDR1 and CDR2 are SGHDT and YYEEEE. The CDR3 bases are TGTGCCAGCAGCTTGAGCGGGGGGGTCTACAATGAGCAGTTCTTC. It yields the protein CASSLSGGVYNEQFF.

For the CDR3, the DNA is TGTGCCAGCAGCCTAGCACAGGGTGCGAACACTGAAGCTTTCTTT. Protein sequence: CASSLAQGANTEAFF. This chain connects TRBV9 to TRBJ1-1; possibly TRBD1 for D (6 bases). This CDR3 is built from 15 residues. CDR1 and CDR2 from the germline V gene are SGDLS and YYNGEE. V lost 4 bases and J 1 base, leaving 14 bases between the germline ends.

The gene calls are TRBV27 and TRBJ1-4; possibly TRBD1 for D (5 bases). Trimming took 3 bases from V and 2 from J, leaving 16 bases between them. CDR1 is MNHEY, CDR2 SMNVEV, per germline (reference sequence). This CDR3 has 17 residues. The CDR3 loop is CASSFKPPTATNEKLFF. The CDR3, as DNA: TGTGCCAGCAGTTTTAAGCCCCCGACAGCGACTAATGAAAAACTGTTTTTT. Drawing the rest from reference TRBV27 and TRBJ1-4, the complete variable domain is EAQVTQNPRYLITVTGKKLTVTCSQNMNHEYMSWYRQDPGLGLRQIYYSMNVEVTDKGDVPEGYKVSRKEKRNFPLILESPSPNQTSLYFCASSFKPPTATNEKLFFGSGTQLSVL.

In this sample, this clone turned up once. The chain is built from TRBV6-5 and TRBJ1-2; D ambiguous. From germline, CDR1 is MNHEY and CDR2 SVGAGI. The germline V and J ends were trimmed by 7 bases and 4 bases, with 16 bases remaining between them. The CDR3 length is 14 residues. The chain's CDR3 is CASTEGALIYGYTF. CDR3 nucleotides: TGTGCCAGCACCGAAGGTGCCCTGATCTATGGCTACACCTTC.

In its sample, this clone was seen a few times. This chain links TRBV27 with TRBJ1-4; no firm D call. CDR1 and CDR2 from the germline V gene are MNHEY and SMNVEV (reference sequence). V lost 5 bases, J lost 1 base, and 8 bases lay in between. This CDR3 region has 14 residues. The CDR3 region is CASSTIGTNEKLFF. In DNA form, the CDR3 reads TGTGCCAGCAGTACCATCGGAACTAATGAAAAACTGTTTTTT.

The chain uses TRBV2 and TRBJ1-1, with TRBD1 matching 8 bases. Germline lookup yields CDR1 SNHLY and CDR2 FYNNEI. The V and J ends lost 4 bases and 2 bases, in that order; junction bases with no gene match: 6. The CDR3 has 15 amino acids. This CDR3 reads CASSGRDRRNTEAFF. The CDR3 DNA reads as TGTGCCAGCAGTGGTCGGGACAGGCGAAACACTGAAGCTTTCTTT. Together with reference TRBV2 and TRBJ1-1, the CDR3 gives the full variable domain: EPEVTQTPSHQVTQMGQEVILRCVPISNHLYFYWYRQILGQKVEFLVSFYNNEISEKSEIFDDQFSVERPDGSNFTLKIRSTKLEDSAMYFCASSGRDRRNTEAFFGQGTRLTVV.

This clone was detected only once. This chain joins TRBV4-3 and TRBJ1-2; 10 bases match TRBD1. CDR1 is LGHNA, CDR2 YSLEER, per germline. With V trimmed by 4 bases and J by 7 bases, 12 bases remained unmatched. This CDR3 has 16 amino acids. CDR3 coding DNA: TGCGCCAGCAGCCTGGAGGGACAGGGGACCAGTGCTGGCTACACCTTC. Its protein product is CASSLEGQGTSAGYTF.

This chain uses TRBV4-2 with TRBJ2-1; the D gene is possibly TRBD2 (5 bases). Germline CDR1 and CDR2: LGHNA and YNFKEQ. Trimming pared 1 base from V and 4 bases from J, leaving 14 bases between. The CDR3 contains 16 residues. The CDR3 protein is CASSQGEGEGYNEQFF. CDR3 DNA sequence: TGTGCCAGCAGCCAAGGTGAGGGAGAAGGGTACAATGAGCAGTTCTTC.

This clone came up once. V gene TRBV6-5 combines with J gene TRBJ2-2, with 9 bases matching TRBD1. This CDR3 region has 15 residues. The junction had 4 bases not matched to a gene; V was cut back by 0 bases and J by 8 bases. Germline lookup yields CDR1 MNHEY and CDR2 SVGAGI. The CDR3 nucleotides read TGTGCCAGCAGTTACTCCAAACAGGGGGCGGGGGAGCTGTTTTTT. Translating it yields CASSYSKQGAGELFF.